The 9 T cell receptor beta chains below all came from one sample that was sequenced in a study of regulatory T cells in long-lasting Graves disease. Combining iRepertoire HTBI primers with Arm-PCR of CDR3 regions, the authors built TCR beta libraries. Using its own MiXCR run on the multiplex PCR reads, TCRdb lists one record per CDR3 protein. Here the sample spans 200,000 to 250,000 distinct CDR3 sequences, 20% to 25% being singletons. This sample's time point: newly diagnosed GD, antithyroid drugs for less than 3 months. There was RNA extracted from PBMCs, and the TCR library was made from it. The sample was peripheral blood mononuclear cells (PBMCs), taken at new diagnosis, from a patient treated with antithyroid drugs. These TCRs come from a female donor with Graves disease.

On this clonotype: A much larger clone is a single base away; this may be a read error. V and J are TRBV12-3 or TRBV12-4 and TRBJ2-2; TRBD1 aligns across 7 bases. The V gene end was trimmed by 8 bases and the J gene end by 8 bases; junction bases not matched to a gene: 20. The CDR3 contains 17 residues. Written as DNA, the CDR3 is TGTGCCAGCCTGGACGCTTCCGGGACAGTCACCGTTGGGGAGCTGTTTTTT. It codes for CASLDASGTVTVGELFF.

In its sample, this clonotype was seen many times. The V gene is TRBV2, the J gene TRBJ1-4; D not resolved. V was pared by 1 base and J by 3 bases, with 6 bases between. Per the germline V gene, CDR1 is SNHLY and CDR2 is FYNNEI. The CDR3 consists of 14 residues. The CDR3 loop reads CASSEGVSNEKLFF. The CDR3 nucleotides are TGTGCCAGCAGTGAAGGGGTTTCTAATGAAAAACTGTTTTTT.

Concerning this clonotype: Just one base apart from a much larger clone, this may be a read error. The chain uses TRBV19 and TRBJ2-4, with D possibly matching TRBD2 (5 bases). This CDR3 comprises 13 residues. The germline CDR1 and CDR2 sequences are LNHDA and SQIVND (reference sequence). V dropped 3 bases and J dropped 13 bases, with 16 bases sitting between them. The CDR3 sequence: CASSMVEDDEQYF. DNA of the CDR3: TGTGCCAGTAGTATGGTGGAGGACGATGAGCAGTACTTC.

In this sample, this clonotype turned up many times. The chain uses TRBV12-3 or TRBV12-4 and TRBJ1-2; TRBD1 matches 8 bases. This CDR3 has 13 amino acids. Germline trimming cut 6 bases from V and 7 bases from J; bases unmatched to any gene: 7. For the CDR3, the DNA is TGTGCCAGCAGCCCCCGACAGGGGCGTGGCTACACCTTC. This sequence encodes CASSPRQGRGYTF.

The sample holds many counts of this clonotype. The V call is TRBV7-3, the J call TRBJ2-3; possible D gene TRBD2, 6 bases. The germline V gene encodes CDR1 SGHTA and CDR2 FQGTGA. V lost 5 bases and J 6 bases, leaving 18 bases between the germline ends. This CDR3 is 15 amino acids long. The CDR3 nucleotides read TGTGCCAGCAGCCAACAAGGACTATCGGTGGATACGCAGTATTTT. It translates to CASSQQGLSVDTQYF.

This clonotype was recorded many times. The chain recombines TRBV5-6 with TRBJ2-3; D unresolved. The CDR3 totals 13 residues. Germline CDR1 reads SGHDT; CDR2 reads YYEEEE. V dropped 0 bases and J dropped 4 bases, with 6 bases sitting between them. CDR3 in amino acids: CASSLAMSDTQYF. The CDR3 nucleotides read TGTGCCAGCAGCTTGGCGATGTCAGATACGCAGTATTTT. The variable domain in full, completed from reference TRBV5-6 and TRBJ2-3, reads DAGVTQSPTHLIKTRGQQVTLRCSPKSGHDTVSWYQQALGQGPQFIFQYYEEEERQRGNFPDRFSGHQFPNYSSELNVNALLLGDSALYLCASSLAMSDTQYFGPGTRLTVL.

This clonotype was counted ten times or more. The chain has TRBV18 and TRBJ2-3; 7 bases agree with TRBD1. Germline trimming cut 4 bases from V and 3 bases from J; bases unmatched to any gene: 4. CDR1 and CDR2 from the germline V gene are KGHSH and LQKENI. CDR3 length: 14 residues. The CDR3 loop is CASSLLGQTDTQYF. CDR3 sequence (DNA): TGTGCCAGCTCACTCCTGGGACAGACAGATACGCAGTATTTT.

In regard to this clonotype: This sequence is one base from a far larger clone and is likely a read error. This chain uses TRBV18 with TRBJ2-3; unclear D gene. Germline loops: CDR1 KGHSH, CDR2 LQKENI. The CDR3 length is 12 residues. The CDR3 coding sequence is TGTGTCAGCAGCTGGGGCACAGATACGCAGTATTTT. It is translated as CVSSWGTDTQYF.

This clonotype was observed a few times. The J gene is TRBJ2-7, the V gene TRBV4-2; perhaps TRBD2 as D (6 bases). V lost 0 bases to trimming and J lost 3 bases, with 12 bases between them. The germline CDR1 and CDR2 sequences are LGHNA and YNFKEQ. CDR3 length equals 15 residues. CDR3 in amino acids: CASSQEWSSVYEQYF. Here the CDR3 DNA reads TGTGCCAGCAGCCAAGAGTGGTCTAGCGTCTACGAGCAGTACTTC.